A selection of T cell receptor beta chains follows, all from one sample in a study of regulatory T cells in long-lasting Graves disease. TCRdb recomputed calls from the multiplex PCR reads with MiXCR, one row per CDR3 protein. The sample records 450,000 to 700,000 distinct CDR3 sequences, about 13% being singletons. The data were also submitted as part of a second study, on T cells in Graves' hyperthyroidism and ophthalmopathy.

Sequenced here: peripheral blood mononuclear cells (PBMCs), sampled at new diagnosis, from a patient treated with antithyroid drugs. All receptors come from a man aged 25 to 40 with Graves disease. Both conserved end residues are part of each CDR3. A D gene is named only where the DNA matches it firmly. The listing skips clone size in some rows; elsewhere it reads once, few, many or a size class.

TRBV6-2/TRBV6-3	15	TRBJ2-2	many	-	CASSRDKGRTGELFF	TGTGCCAGCAGTCGCGACAAGGGTCGCACCGGGGAGCTGTTTTTT
TRBV25-1	14	TRBJ2-3	-	TRBD2	CASSAGERTDTQYF	TGTGCCAGCAGCGCGGGAGAGAGGACAGATACGCAGTATTTT
TRBV5-1	17	TRBJ2-7	-	TRBD2	CASSTKILAADSYEQYF	TGCGCCAGCAGCACGAAGATACTAGCGGCGGACTCCTACGAGCAGTACTTC
TRBV5-1	15	TRBJ1-5	few	-	CASKETGFSNQPQHF	TGCGCCAGCAAAGAGACAGGTTTTAGCAATCAGCCCCAGCATTTT
TRBV25-1	13	TRBJ1-2	few	-	CASSDSPTYGYTF	TGTGCCAGCAGTGATTCACCAACCTATGGCTACACCTTC
TRBV4-1	15	TRBJ2-1	few	TRBD2	CASSQPVVREVEQFF	TGCGCCAGCAGCCAACCCGTTGTGCGGGAGGTCGAGCAGTTCTTC
TRBV12-3/TRBV12-4	12	TRBJ2-7	many	-	CASSLARDEQYF	TGTGCCAGCAGTTTAGCGCGGGACGAGCAGTACTTC
TRBV12-3/TRBV12-4	15	TRBJ1-5	many	TRBD1	CASRGQDVSNQPQHF	TGTGCCAGCAGGGGACAGGACGTCAGCAATCAGCCCCAGCATTTT
TRBV29-1	11	TRBJ1-1	many	-	CSVVESIGAFF	TGCAGCGTTGTCGAAAGTATAGGGGCTTTCTTT
TRBV24-1	14	TRBJ2-5	many	-	CATSAAGGGETQYF	TGTGCCACCAGTGCGGCAGGGGGAGGGGAGACCCAGTACTTC
TRBV2	14	TRBJ1-5	many	-	CASTAAGADQPQHF	TGTGCCAGCACCGCGGCGGGGGCGGATCAGCCCCAGCATTTT
TRBV4-1	12	TRBJ1-1	-	-	CASSQGGSEAFF	TGCGCCAGCAGCCAAGGGGGTTCTGAAGCTTTCTTT
TRBV9	16	TRBJ2-2	many	TRBD2	CASSVVGGRTSGELFF	TGTGCCAGCAGCGTAGTGGGGGGGAGGACCTCCGGGGAGCTGTTTTTT
TRBV24-1	17	TRBJ2-7	many	TRBD2	CATSDFKAAGGAYEQYF	TGTGCCACCAGTGATTTTAAGGCAGCGGGAGGCGCCTACGAGCAGTACTTC
TRBV19	17	TRBJ2-7	-	TRBD1	CASKRRDSPLRIYEQYF	TGTGCCAGTAAACGCCGGGACAGTCCTCTTAGAATCTACGAGCAGTACTTC
TRBV27	14	TRBJ1-1	few	TRBD1	CASSPGQGFPEAFF	TGTGCCAGCAGCCCGGGACAGGGTTTTCCTGAAGCTTTCTTT
TRBV15	15	TRBJ2-3	many	TRBD2	CATSRVLAGGDTQYF	TGTGCCACCAGCAGAGTTCTAGCGGGAGGAGATACGCAGTATTTT
TRBV4-2	15	TRBJ2-3	many	TRBD1	CASSRQGAWTDTQYF	TGTGCCAGCAGCCGACAGGGGGCGTGGACAGATACGCAGTATTTT
TRBV5-4	14	TRBJ1-2	few	-	CASSSGGTFYGYTF	TGTGCCAGCAGCTCCGGGGGGACCTTCTATGGCTACACCTTC
TRBV12-3/TRBV12-4	13	TRBJ1-2	many	-	CASSLNWNYGYTF	TGTGCCAGCAGTTTAAACTGGAACTATGGCTACACCTTC
TRBV5-1	16	TRBJ1-5	-	TRBD1	CASSFNPKGASQPQHF	TGCGCCAGCAGCTTTAACCCGAAGGGGGCTAGTCAGCCCCAGCATTTT
TRBV30	17	TRBJ2-2	many	-	CAWSGSGLAAVTGELFF	TGTGCCTGGAGTGGATCGGGGCTCGCGGCGGTGACCGGGGAGCTGTTTTTT
TRBV10-3	13	TRBJ1-5	-	-	CAISGRVNQPQHF	TGTGCCATCAGTGGGAGGGTAAATCAGCCCCAGCATTTT
TRBV5-6	16	TRBJ2-6	-	-	CASSLGVPSGANVLTF	TGTGCCAGCAGCTTGGGGGTTCCCTCTGGGGCCAACGTCCTGACTTTC
TRBV7-2	15	TRBJ2-5	many	-	CASSVRTARQETQYF	TGTGCCAGCAGCGTACGGACAGCACGCCAAGAGACCCAGTACTTC
TRBV12-3/TRBV12-4	15	TRBJ1-4	many	-	CASSFQAELDEKLFF	TGTGCCAGCAGTTTTCAGGCGGAATTGGATGAAAAACTGTTTTTT
TRBV20-1	15	TRBJ2-1	many	TRBD2	CSASDGLADSNEQFF	TGCAGTGCTAGTGACGGGCTAGCGGATAGTAATGAGCAGTTCTTC
TRBV7-9	14	TRBJ1-1	many	-	CASSLGARRSDAFF	TGTGCCAGCAGCTTAGGCGCCAGACGTTCAGACGCTTTCTTT
TRBV6-1	15	TRBJ2-1	-	TRBD2	CASTTLSSGRSEQFF	TGTGCCAGCACCACTTTATCTAGCGGGAGGAGTGAGCAGTTCTTC
TRBV19	15	TRBJ2-7	-	-	CASSSPGKGVYEQYF	TGTGCCAGTAGCTCCCCGGGGAAGGGGGTCTACGAGCAGTACTTC
TRBV19	13	TRBJ1-1	many	-	CASSRPGGTEAFF	TGTGCCAGTAGTCGACCTGGGGGGACTGAAGCTTTCTTT
TRBV12-3/TRBV12-4	13	TRBJ2-2	many	-	CASSLVFTGELFF	TGTGCCAGCAGTTTGGTTTTTACCGGGGAGCTGTTTTTT
TRBV18	12	TRBJ2-2	many	-	CASSPEVGELFF	TGTGCCAGCTCACCAGAGGTCGGGGAGCTGTTTTTT
TRBV5-1	14	TRBJ2-5	few	TRBD1	CASSWGQGQETQYF	TGCGCCAGCAGCTGGGGACAGGGCCAAGAGACCCAGTACTTC
TRBV5-6	14	TRBJ2-5	few	-	CASSRGGGEETQYF	TGTGCCAGCAGCCGTGGCGGGGGCGAGGAGACCCAGTACTTC
TRBV2	14	TRBJ2-5	many	-	CASSEDLLQETQYF	TGTGCCAGCAGTGAGGATCTCCTACAAGAGACCCAGTACTTC
TRBV2	11	TRBJ2-7	-	-	CASSEAWSYVF	TGTGCCAGCAGTGAAGCGTGGAGTTACGTCTTC
TRBV6-5	15	TRBJ2-5	-	TRBD2	CASSSAGGRGETQYF	TGTGCCAGCAGTTCTGCGGGGGGCCGGGGGGAGACCCAGTACTTC
TRBV7-9	16	TRBJ2-3	-	-	CASSFEQAVRSNTQYF	TGTGCCAGCAGCTTTGAGCAAGCTGTTCGGTCAAATACGCAGTATTTT
TRBV12-3/TRBV12-4	14	TRBJ2-7	many	TRBD2	CASTTSGPANEQYF	TGTGCCAGCACCACTAGCGGCCCCGCTAACGAGCAGTACTTC
TRBV6-2/TRBV6-3	15	TRBJ2-4	many	TRBD1	CASSYRGQAKNIQYF	TGTGCCAGCAGTTACAGGGGGCAAGCCAAAAACATTCAGTACTTC
TRBV3-1	16	TRBJ2-1	many	TRBD2	CASSQGFGLATNEQFF	TGTGCCAGCAGCCAAGGGTTCGGACTAGCGACCAATGAGCAGTTCTTC
TRBV29-1	17	TRBJ2-1	many	TRBD2	CSVEPLWGTSGKDEQFF	TGCAGCGTTGAACCCCTGTGGGGTACTAGCGGGAAAGATGAGCAGTTCTTC
TRBV9	15	TRBJ2-7	many	-	CASSVAPTGAYEQYF	TGTGCCAGCAGCGTAGCCCCGACAGGAGCCTACGAGCAGTACTTC
TRBV5-4	16	TRBJ1-1	few	-	CASSMAVSGGGTEAFF	TGTGCCAGCAGCATGGCCGTGTCCGGGGGAGGGACTGAAGCTTTCTTT
TRBV6-1	14	TRBJ1-1	many	-	CASSRGDSNTEAFF	TGTGCCAGCAGCCGGGGGGACTCGAACACTGAAGCTTTCTTT
TRBV12-3/TRBV12-4	14	TRBJ2-1	many	TRBD1	CASRMLWTGNEQFF	TGTGCCAGCAGGATGCTATGGACAGGGAATGAGCAGTTCTTC
TRBV2	15	TRBJ1-1	many	-	CASSDNRAVGTEAFF	TGTGCCAGCAGTGATAACCGGGCCGTGGGCACTGAAGCTTTCTTT
TRBV11-2	12	TRBJ1-3	few	-	CASEKDGNTIYF	TGTGCCAGTGAGAAAGATGGAAACACCATATATTTT
TRBV20-1	14	TRBJ2-1	-	-	CSAGGPRTPNEQFF	TGCAGTGCTGGCGGGCCACGCACTCCCAATGAGCAGTTCTTC
TRBV27	15	TRBJ2-5	-	-	CASSLYPWEKETQYF	TGTGCCAGCAGTTTATATCCCTGGGAGAAAGAGACCCAGTACTTC
TRBV2	15	TRBJ2-1	many	TRBD2	CASLQSRGRRGEQFF	TGTGCCAGCCTTCAATCCCGCGGGAGAAGGGGTGAGCAGTTCTTC
TRBV29-1	13	TRBJ2-5	many	TRBD1	CSVETDRGKTQYF	TGCAGCGTTGAGACCGACAGGGGGAAGACCCAGTACTTC